Shown below are 29 T cell receptor beta chains from a single sample sequenced in a study of blood T cells in healthy people across ages. Alongside a J-beta primer mix, a sample-barcoded 5' primer served in a second PCR lasting about 7 to 12 cycles. TCRdb fed the 5' RACE reads into MiXCR, producing one record per CDR3 protein. Among a few hundred thousand distinct CDR3 sequences listed, 27% were seen once. The specimen sequenced was blood. The receptors were gathered from a woman aged 70 to 79 in good health.

This chain links TRBV4-3 with TRBJ1-2, with 7 bases matching TRBD1. Germline-derived CDR1 and CDR2 are LGHNA and YSLEER. The CDR3 sequence is 16 residues long. With 1 base clipped from V and 4 bases from J, the junction kept 9 bases outside the gene matches. The DNA for the CDR3 is TGCGCCAGCAGCCAAGTAGATGGCAGGGGGGTCTATGGCTACACCTTC. This translates into CASSQVDGRGVYGYTF.

This clonotype was detected only once. CDR3: CASSVGGGPDTQYF. In nucleotides, the CDR3 is TGTGCCAGCAGCGTAGGGGGGGGGCCAGATACGCAGTATTTT. The chain uses TRBV9 and TRBJ2-3; tentative D call: TRBD2 (7 bases). The germline V and J ends were trimmed by 0 bases and 4 bases, with 9 bases remaining between them. This CDR3 is 14 amino acids long. Germline CDR1 SGDLS, CDR2 YYNGEE.

The rearrangement uses TRBV6-5 and TRBJ2-1; 9 nucleotides match TRBD2. Germline values: CDR1 MNHEY, CDR2 SVGAGI. V was clipped by 6 bases and J by 8 bases; unmatched bases: 5. The CDR3 has 13 amino acids. CDR3 bases: TGTGCCAGCAGGGACGGGACTAGCCATGAGCAGTTCTTC. Translating gives CASRDGTSHEQFF.

In the case of this clonotype: The germline gene is not matched at one end of the junction; a read error may be the cause. The chain couples TRBV5-1 to TRBJ1-2, with D tentatively TRBD1 (5 bases). The germline V gene has CDR1 SGHRS and CDR2 YFSETQ. The CDR3 has 15 residues. The CDR3 sequence: CASSQSGGSNYGCTF. The CDR3 region has the DNA TGCGCCAGCTCCCAGTCGGGGGGATCTAACTATGGCTGCACCTTC. Looking up the rest from reference TRBV5-1 and TRBJ1-2 gives the full variable domain: KAGVTQTPRYLIKTRGQQVTLSCSPISGHRSVSWYQQTPGQGLQFLFEYFSETQRNKGNFPGRFSGRQFSNSRSEMNVSTLELGDSALYLCASSQSGGSNYGCTFGSGTRLTVV.

The table lists this clonotype with a few counts. The chain employs TRBV14 and TRBJ1-5, with D maybe TRBD1 (6 bases). The CDR3 has 13 amino acids. V lost 2 bases to trimming and J lost 4 bases, with 6 bases between them. Germline V CDR1 and CDR2: SGHDN, FVKESK. CDR3 protein: CASSQTGNQPQHF. DNA for the CDR3: TGTGCCAGCAGCCAAACAGGGAATCAGCCCCAGCATTTT. The full variable domain, its missing parts supplied by reference TRBV14 and TRBJ1-5, is EAGVTQFPSHSVIEKGQTVTLRCDPISGHDNLYWYRRVMGKEIKFLLHFVKESKQDESGMPNNRFLAERTGGTYSTLKVQPAELEDSGVYFCASSQTGNQPQHFGDGTRLSIL.

This clonotype was found a few times. V and J are TRBV20-1 and TRBJ2-7; D is unresolved. CDR1 and CDR2 (germline): DFQATT, SNEGSKA (reference sequence). The V end was cut by 5 bases, the J end by 5 bases, with 13 bases between. The CDR3 extends over 12 amino acids. This CDR3 reads CSADDRYHEQYF. CDR3 nucleotide sequence: TGCAGTGCTGATGACCGGTACCACGAGCAGTACTTC.

The chain employs TRBV5-1 and TRBJ2-1, with 8 bases lining up with TRBD2. CDR1 and CDR2 (germline): SGHRS, YFSETQ. Trimming at V came to 1 base and at J to 8 bases, leaving 8 bases not matched to a gene. The CDR3 totals 15 residues. CDR3 DNA: TGCGCCAGCAGCTTGTCGGGACTAGTTAGGCATGAGCAGTTCTTC. Its protein product is CASSLSGLVRHEQFF.

The chain recombines TRBV6-5 with TRBJ1-2; 9 bases map to TRBD1. Losses at the gene ends were 2 bases for V and 4 bases for J; bases not matched to a gene: 8. The germline gives CDR1 MNHEY, CDR2 SVGAGI. This CDR3 has 16 residues. The chain's CDR3 is CASSYASGTGLYGYTF. The CDR3, as DNA: TGTGCCAGCAGTTACGCCTCCGGGACAGGGCTCTATGGCTACACCTTC.

This clonotype showed up just a few times. This chain joins TRBV6-1 and TRBJ2-3, with TRBD1 matching over 10 bases. This CDR3 region has 14 residues. Per germline, CDR1 MNHNS and CDR2 SASEGT. Trimming took 6 bases from V and 4 from J; bases not matched to a gene: 4. The CDR3: CASRTGGASDTQYF. The CDR3 nucleotides read TGTGCCAGCAGGACAGGGGGCGCGTCAGATACGCAGTATTTT.

This clonotype has a single count. The genes are TRBV15 and TRBJ2-3; D gene ambiguous. Trimming removed 1 base from V and 2 bases from J, with 7 bases in between. The length of the CDR3 is 14 residues. Germline V CDR1 and CDR2: LNHNV, YYDKDF (reference sequence). The DNA for the CDR3 is TGTGCCACCAGCAGAGGGGTAAACACAGATACGCAGTATTTT. Its translation is CATSRGVNTDTQYF.

There are a few counts of this clonotype. The chain joins TRBV20-1 to TRBJ2-5; possibly TRBD2 for D (7 bases). Per germline, CDR1 DFQATT and CDR2 SNEGSKA (reference sequence). The CDR3 is 14 residues long. The CDR3 DNA reads as TGCGGAGGCGGGGGCCGTGACTGGAAAGAGACCCAGTACTTC. This translates into CGGGGRDWKETQYF.

The sample holds a few counts of this clonotype. The genes are TRBV16 and TRBJ1-2; D might be TRBD1 (6 bases). V lost 4 bases, J lost 7 bases, and 13 bases lay in between. The length of the CDR3 is 13 residues. Germline lookup yields CDR1 KGHSY and CDR2 FQNENV. CDR3 protein: CASSPDRSSGYTF. The CDR3 bases are TGTGCCAGCAGCCCTGACAGGTCAAGTGGCTACACCTTC.

Here the CDR3 DNA reads TGCGCCAGTCAGGGGCCGAACACCTACAATGAGCAGTTCTTC. Translation gives CASQGPNTYNEQFF. V gene TRBV5-1 combines with J gene TRBJ2-5; D is perhaps TRBD1 (6 bases). Near its end, the DNA agrees better with TRBJ2-1, so the J call may be wrong. Germline CDR1 and CDR2: SGHRS and YFSETQ. The CDR3 is made up of 14 amino acids.

The rearrangement uses TRBV12-3 or TRBV12-4 and TRBJ1-2; no definite D call. The CDR3 is made up of 13 amino acids. Trimming removed 3 bases at V and 4 bases at J, with 9 bases between. The CDR3 DNA reads as TGTGCCAGCAGTTTGCGGACTTTCTATGGCTACACCTTC. As protein: CASSLRTFYGYTF.

This clonotype was seen only a few times. This chain connects TRBV20-1 to TRBJ2-5, with 9 nucleotides matching TRBD1. Unmatched junction bases numbered 6, after V lost 6 bases and J lost 4 bases. Germline V gene lookup returns CDR1 DFQATT and CDR2 SNEGSKA (reference sequence). The CDR3 contains 13 residues. CDR3 nucleotides: TGCAGTGCACTTAACAGGGGGCGAGAGACCCAGTACTTC. Its translation is CSALNRGRETQYF.

The chain links TRBV18 to TRBJ1-5, with a possible D match to TRBD1 (6 bases). CDR1 and CDR2 from the germline V gene are KGHSH and LQKENI. The CDR3 is 14 residues long. V was cut by 6 bases and J by 5 bases, with 14 bases left in between. CDR3: CASSRTGTDQPQHF. The DNA for the CDR3 is TGTGCCAGCTCGCGAACAGGGACGGATCAGCCCCAGCATTTT.

CDR3: CATAWDRIYEQYF. CDR3 coding DNA: TGTGCCACCGCCTGGGACAGGATATACGAGCAGTACTTC. V and J are TRBV6-2 or TRBV6-3 and TRBJ2-7; the match to TRBD1 covers 8 bases. The CDR3 contains 13 residues. Germline trimming cut 10 bases from V and 4 bases from J; bases unmatched to any gene: 9. CDR1 MNHEY and CDR2 SVGEGT come from the germline V gene.

V usage is TRBV12-3 or TRBV12-4 and J usage is TRBJ2-1, with 7 nucleotides matching TRBD1. The V gene end was trimmed by 3 bases and the J gene end by 3 bases; junction bases not matched to a gene: 5. The CDR3 loop spans 15 amino acids. CDR3 DNA: TGTGCCAGCAGTTTCCGACAGGGCGTCTACAATGAGCAGTTCTTC. The encoded protein is CASSFRQGVYNEQFF.

This clonotype was seen only a few times. The J gene is TRBJ2-7, the V gene TRBV9, with 7 bases aligning to TRBD1. The CDR3 has 15 amino acids. Per germline, CDR1 SGDLS and CDR2 YYNGEE. V was pared by 2 bases and J by 2 bases, with 7 bases of the junction left unmatched. As DNA, the CDR3 is TGTGCCAGCAGCGTTCGGACAGGCCCTACCTACGAGCAGTACTTC. Translated: CASSVRTGPTYEQYF.

This clonotype was picked up a small number of times. V usage is TRBV29-1 and J usage is TRBJ2-5, with no clear D. The CDR3 runs to 11 residues. The germline CDR1 and CDR2 sequences are SQVTM and ANQGSEA. Between the trimmed V and J ends, which lost 4 bases and 4 bases, there was a span of 7 bases. The CDR3 sequence: CSVGLGETQYF. CDR3 in DNA: TGCAGCGTTGGACTGGGAGAGACCCAGTACTTC. Using reference TRBV29-1 and TRBJ2-5 for the parts outside the CDR3, the full variable domain is SAVISQKPSRDICQRGTSLTIQCQVDSQVTMMFWYRQQPGQSLTLIATANQGSEATYESGFVIDKFPISRPNLTFSTLTVSNMSPEDSSIYLCSVGLGETQYFGPGTRLLVL.

This sequence joins TRBV11-1 and TRBJ2-7; 8 bases fit TRBD2. The CDR3 is 15 residues long. Germline V gene data show CDR1 as SGHAT and CDR2 as FQDESV (reference sequence). Trimming took 4 bases from V and 1 from J; bases not matched to a gene: 6. Written as DNA, the CDR3 is TGTGCCAGCAGCTCGCAAAGCGGGGGTTCCTACGAGCAGTACTTC. It codes for CASSSQSGGSYEQYF.

This clonotype was seen more than once but under ten times. The chain's CDR3 is CAISDGGARTEAFF. Written as DNA, the CDR3 is TGTGCCATCAGTGATGGGGGGGCACGGACTGAAGCTTTCTTT. This rearrangement joins TRBV10-3 to TRBJ1-1, with TRBD1 as a possible D gene (6 bases). This CDR3 comprises 14 residues. CDR1 is ENHRY, CDR2 SYGVKD, per germline. Deletions cut 3 bases from V and 5 bases from J, with 13 bases between.

This clonotype was counted a few times. The gene calls are TRBV4-3 and TRBJ2-5; a weak D match, TRBD2 (5 bases). The CDR3 contains 19 residues. Germline V gene lookup returns CDR1 LGHNA and CDR2 YSLEER. V was pared by 0 bases and J by 2 bases, with 22 bases between. The CDR3 protein is CASSQDLSSRVPGQETQYF. The CDR3 coding sequence is TGCGCCAGCAGCCAAGATCTGTCTTCTCGGGTGCCGGGACAAGAGACCCAGTACTTC.

The rearrangement uses TRBV20-1 and TRBJ2-6; D uncertain. The germline V and J ends were trimmed by 6 bases and 0 bases, with 12 bases remaining between them. The CDR3 is made up of 15 amino acids. The V gene's germline CDR1 is DFQATT and CDR2 SNEGSKA (reference sequence). Here the CDR3 DNA reads TGCAGTGCCCCAGCCGGTCTCTCTGGGGCCAACGTCCTGACTTTC. Its translation: CSAPAGLSGANVLTF.

The chain joins TRBV27 to TRBJ2-7; maybe TRBD2 (6 bases). This CDR3 contains 14 residues. V lost 3 bases to trimming and J lost 2 bases, with 11 bases between them. Germline V lookup: CDR1 MNHEY, CDR2 SMNVEV (reference sequence). The CDR3 DNA reads TGTGCCAGCAGTTTTTCGGGCGGGACCTACGAGCAGTACTTC. The encoded protein is CASSFSGGTYEQYF.

The chain employs TRBV4-2 and TRBJ2-3; D perhaps matches TRBD2 (6 bases). The CDR3 runs 16 residues. V was pared by 0 bases and J by 0 bases, with 10 bases between. The germline gives CDR1 LGHNA, CDR2 YNFKEQ. The CDR3 loop is CASSQERGTSTDTQYF. In DNA, the CDR3 is TGTGCCAGCAGCCAAGAGCGTGGGACTAGCACAGATACGCAGTATTTT.

There are many counts of this clonotype. The chain links TRBV5-1 to TRBJ2-3, with D perhaps given as TRBD1 or TRBD2 (5 bases each). The germline gives CDR1 SGHRS, CDR2 YFSETQ. V was shortened by 6 bases and J by 1 base, with 15 bases between the two germline ends. This CDR3 has 15 residues. DNA for the CDR3: TGCGCCAGCACCCAAGGGGACCCTCGCACAGATACGCAGTATTTT. It specifies CASTQGDPRTDTQYF.

The gene calls are TRBV7-6 and TRBJ2-1; TRBD1 matches at 7 bases. CDR3 size: 16 residues. Germline CDR1 SGHVS, CDR2 FNYEAQ. V dropped 1 base and J dropped 4; count of bases not matched to a gene: 7. The CDR3 nucleotides read TGTGCCAGCAGCTTAGTGCGGGCCAGGGGGTACAATGAGCAGTTCTTC. As protein: CASSLVRARGYNEQFF. Variable domain in full (rest from reference TRBV7-6 and TRBJ2-1): GAGVSQSPRYKVTKRGQDVALRCDPISGHVSLYWYRQALGQGPEFLTYFNYEAQQDKSGLPNDRFSAERPEGSISTLTIQRTEQRDSAMYRCASSLVRARGYNEQFFGPGTRLTVL.

This clonotype was observed a single time. A much larger clonotype is one base distant, so this may be a read error. Without the conserved terminal phenylalanine or tryptophan, this CDR3 likely stems from a read error. V gene TRBV3-1 combines with J gene TRBJ2-5; D gene ambiguous. This CDR3 has 12 amino acids. CDR1 and CDR2 (germline): LGHDT, YNNKEL (reference sequence). Trimming took 4 bases from V and 5 from J, leaving 8 bases between them. This CDR3 reads CASSRQLETQYL. CDR3 in DNA: TGTGCCAGCAGCCGGCAGTTGGAGACCCAGTACTTG.